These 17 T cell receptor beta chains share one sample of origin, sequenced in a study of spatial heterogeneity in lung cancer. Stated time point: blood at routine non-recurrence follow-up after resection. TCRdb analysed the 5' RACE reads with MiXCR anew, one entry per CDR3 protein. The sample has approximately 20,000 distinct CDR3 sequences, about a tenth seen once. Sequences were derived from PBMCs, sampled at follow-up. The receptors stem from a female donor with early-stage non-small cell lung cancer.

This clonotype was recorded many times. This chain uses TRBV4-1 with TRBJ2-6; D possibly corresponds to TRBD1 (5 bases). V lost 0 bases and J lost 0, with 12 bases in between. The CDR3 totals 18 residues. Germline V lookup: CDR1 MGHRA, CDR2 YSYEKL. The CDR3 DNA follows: TGCGCCAGCAGCCAAGACGACAGATTGCACTCTGGGGCCAACGTCCTGACTTTC. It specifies CASSQDDRLHSGANVLTF.

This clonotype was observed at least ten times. The CDR3 nucleotides are TGTGCCAGCAGCCCGACAGGCGACACTGAAGCTTTCTTT. Its protein product is CASSPTGDTEAFF. V gene TRBV3-1 combines with J gene TRBJ1-1; weak D call: TRBD1 (6 bases). The V end lost 4 bases, the J end lost 3 bases, and 9 bases lay between the germline ends. Germline lookup yields CDR1 LGHDT and CDR2 YNNKEL (reference sequence). The CDR3 has 13 residues.

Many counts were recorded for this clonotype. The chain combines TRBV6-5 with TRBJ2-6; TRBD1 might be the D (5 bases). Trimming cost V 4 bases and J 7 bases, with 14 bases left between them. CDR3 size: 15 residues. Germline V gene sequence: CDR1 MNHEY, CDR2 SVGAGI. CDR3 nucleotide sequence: TGTGCCAGCAGTTCGCTCAGGGAAAACGCCAACGTCCTGACTTTC. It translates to CASSSLRENANVLTF.

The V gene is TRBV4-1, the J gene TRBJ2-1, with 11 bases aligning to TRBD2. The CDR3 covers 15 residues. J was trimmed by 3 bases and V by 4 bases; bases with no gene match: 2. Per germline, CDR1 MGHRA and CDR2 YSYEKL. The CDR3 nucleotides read TGCGCCAGCAGCCCCGGACTAGCGGGCTACAATGAGCAGTTCTTC. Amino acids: CASSPGLAGYNEQFF.

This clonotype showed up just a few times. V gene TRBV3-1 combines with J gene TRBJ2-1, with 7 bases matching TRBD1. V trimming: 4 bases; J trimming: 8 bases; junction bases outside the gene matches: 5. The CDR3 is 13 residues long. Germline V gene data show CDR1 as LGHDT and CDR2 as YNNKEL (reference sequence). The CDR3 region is CASSPTGVHEQFF. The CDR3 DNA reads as TGTGCCAGCAGCCCTACAGGGGTACATGAGCAGTTCTTC.

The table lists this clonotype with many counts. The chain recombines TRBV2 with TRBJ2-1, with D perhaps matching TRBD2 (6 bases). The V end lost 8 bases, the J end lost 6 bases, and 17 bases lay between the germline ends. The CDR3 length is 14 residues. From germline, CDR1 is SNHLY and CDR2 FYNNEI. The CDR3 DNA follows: TGTGCCAGCGGAGGGGACTCCGGCTCCAATGAGCAGTTCTTC. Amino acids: CASGGDSGSNEQFF.

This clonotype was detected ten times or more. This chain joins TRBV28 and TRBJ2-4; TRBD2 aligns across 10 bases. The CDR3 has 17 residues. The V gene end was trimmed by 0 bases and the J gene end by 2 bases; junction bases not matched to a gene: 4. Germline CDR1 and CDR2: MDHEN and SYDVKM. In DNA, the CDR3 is TGTGCCAGCAGTTTATGGGCTAGCGGGAGCACCAAAAACATTCAGTACTTC. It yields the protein CASSLWASGSTKNIQYF. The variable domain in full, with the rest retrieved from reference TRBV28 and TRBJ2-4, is DVKVTQSSRYLVKRTGEKVFLECVQDMDHENMFWYRQDPGLGLRLIYFSYDVKMKEKGDIPEGYSVSREKKERFSLILESASTNQTSMYLCASSLWASGSTKNIQYFGAGTRLSVL.

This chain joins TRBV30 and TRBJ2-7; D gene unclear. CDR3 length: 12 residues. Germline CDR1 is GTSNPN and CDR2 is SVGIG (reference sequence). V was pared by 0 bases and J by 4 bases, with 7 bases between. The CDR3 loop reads CAWSVPGYEQYF. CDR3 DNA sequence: TGTGCCTGGAGTGTACCCGGGTACGAGCAGTACTTC.

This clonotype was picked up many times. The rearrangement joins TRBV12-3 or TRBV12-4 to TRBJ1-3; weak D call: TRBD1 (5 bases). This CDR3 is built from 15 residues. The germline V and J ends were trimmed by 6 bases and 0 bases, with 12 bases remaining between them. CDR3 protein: CASRGQGSSGNTIYF. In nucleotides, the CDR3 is TGTGCCAGCAGAGGTCAGGGAAGCTCTGGAAACACCATATATTTT.

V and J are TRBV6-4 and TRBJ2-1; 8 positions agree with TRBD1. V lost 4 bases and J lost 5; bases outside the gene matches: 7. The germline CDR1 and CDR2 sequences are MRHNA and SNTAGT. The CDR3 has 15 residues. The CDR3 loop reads CASSVRAGGHNEQFF. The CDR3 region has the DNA TGTGCCAGCAGTGTTAGGGCAGGGGGCCACAATGAGCAGTTCTTC.

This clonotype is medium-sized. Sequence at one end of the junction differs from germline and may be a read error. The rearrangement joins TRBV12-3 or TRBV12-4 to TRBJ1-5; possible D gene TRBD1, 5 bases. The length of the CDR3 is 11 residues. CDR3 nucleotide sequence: TGCGTTATCGGGGGTGGCCAGCCCCAGCATTTT. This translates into CVIGGGQPQHF.

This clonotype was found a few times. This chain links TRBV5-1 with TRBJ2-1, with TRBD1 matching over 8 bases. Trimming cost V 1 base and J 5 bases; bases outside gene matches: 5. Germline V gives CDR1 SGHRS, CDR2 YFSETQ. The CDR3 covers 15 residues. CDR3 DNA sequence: TGCGCCAGCAGCTTGCGGACAGGGTTCAACAATGAGCAGTTCTTC. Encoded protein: CASSLRTGFNNEQFF.

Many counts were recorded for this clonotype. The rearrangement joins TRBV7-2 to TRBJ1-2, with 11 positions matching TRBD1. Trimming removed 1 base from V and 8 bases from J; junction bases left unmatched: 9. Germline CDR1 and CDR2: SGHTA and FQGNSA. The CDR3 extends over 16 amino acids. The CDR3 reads CASSLDGQGALGGYTF. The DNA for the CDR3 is TGTGCCAGCAGCTTAGATGGACAGGGGGCGCTTGGCGGCTACACCTTC.

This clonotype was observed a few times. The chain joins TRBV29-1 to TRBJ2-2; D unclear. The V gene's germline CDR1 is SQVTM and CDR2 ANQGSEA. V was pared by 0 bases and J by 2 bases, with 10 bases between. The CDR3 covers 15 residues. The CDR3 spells CSVEEAGSNTGELFF. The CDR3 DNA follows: TGCAGCGTTGAAGAGGCAGGCTCCAACACCGGGGAGCTGTTTTTT.

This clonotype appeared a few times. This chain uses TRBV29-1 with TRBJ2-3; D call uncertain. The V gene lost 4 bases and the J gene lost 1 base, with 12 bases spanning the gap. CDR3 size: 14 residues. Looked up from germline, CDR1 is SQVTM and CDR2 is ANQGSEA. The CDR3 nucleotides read TGCAGCGTTGTCCACCGTCGTGGCACAGATACGCAGTATTTT. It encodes CSVVHRRGTDTQYF.

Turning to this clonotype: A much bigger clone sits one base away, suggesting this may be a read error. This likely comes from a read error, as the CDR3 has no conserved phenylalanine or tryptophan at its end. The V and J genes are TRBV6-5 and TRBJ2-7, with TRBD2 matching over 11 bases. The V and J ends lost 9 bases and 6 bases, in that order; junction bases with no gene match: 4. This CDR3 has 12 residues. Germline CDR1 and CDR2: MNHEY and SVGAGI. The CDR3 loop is CASSSGRSEQYI. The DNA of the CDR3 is TGTGCCAGTTCTAGCGGGAGGAGCGAGCAGTACATC.

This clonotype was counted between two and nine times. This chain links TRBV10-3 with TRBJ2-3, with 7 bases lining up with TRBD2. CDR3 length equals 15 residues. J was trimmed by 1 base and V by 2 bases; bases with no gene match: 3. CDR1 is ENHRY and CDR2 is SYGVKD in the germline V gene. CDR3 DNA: TGTGCCATCAGTGAGAAGGGGAGGGGCACAGATACGCAGTATTTT. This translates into CAISEKGRGTDTQYF.